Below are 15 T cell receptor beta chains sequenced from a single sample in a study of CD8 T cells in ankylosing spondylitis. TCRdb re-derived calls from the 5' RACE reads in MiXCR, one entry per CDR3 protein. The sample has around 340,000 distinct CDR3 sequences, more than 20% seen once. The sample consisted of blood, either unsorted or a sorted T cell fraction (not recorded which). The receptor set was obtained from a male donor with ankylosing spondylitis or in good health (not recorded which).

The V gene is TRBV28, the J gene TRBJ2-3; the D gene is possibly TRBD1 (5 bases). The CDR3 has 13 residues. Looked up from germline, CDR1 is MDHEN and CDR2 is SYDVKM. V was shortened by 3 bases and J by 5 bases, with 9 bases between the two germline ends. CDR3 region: CASSFIDRDTQYF. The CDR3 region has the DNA TGTGCCAGCAGTTTCATCGACAGAGATACGCAGTATTTT.

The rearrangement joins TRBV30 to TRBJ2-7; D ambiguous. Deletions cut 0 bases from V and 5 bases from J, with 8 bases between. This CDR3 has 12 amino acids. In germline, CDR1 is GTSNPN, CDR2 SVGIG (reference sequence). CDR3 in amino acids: CAWSVVGHEQYF. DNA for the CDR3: TGTGCCTGGAGTGTGGTCGGCCACGAGCAGTACTTC.

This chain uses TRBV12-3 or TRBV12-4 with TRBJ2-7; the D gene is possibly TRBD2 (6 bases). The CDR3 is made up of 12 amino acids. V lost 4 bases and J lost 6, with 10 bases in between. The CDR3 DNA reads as TGTGCCAGCAGTTGGCCCGGGGGCGAGCAGTACTTC. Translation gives CASSWPGGEQYF.

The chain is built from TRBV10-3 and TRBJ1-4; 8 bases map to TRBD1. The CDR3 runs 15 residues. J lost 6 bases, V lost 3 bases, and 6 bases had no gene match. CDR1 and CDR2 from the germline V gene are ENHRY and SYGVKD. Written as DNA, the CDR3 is TGTGCCATCAGTGAAGGGGTGGACAGGGATGAAAAACTGTTTTTT. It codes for CAISEGVDRDEKLFF.

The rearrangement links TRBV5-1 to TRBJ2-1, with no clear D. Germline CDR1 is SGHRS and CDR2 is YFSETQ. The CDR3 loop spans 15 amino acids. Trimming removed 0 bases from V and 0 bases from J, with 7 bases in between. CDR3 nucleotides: TGCGCCAGCAGCTTGGTTGGCAACTCCTACAATGAGCAGTTCTTC. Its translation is CASSLVGNSYNEQFF.

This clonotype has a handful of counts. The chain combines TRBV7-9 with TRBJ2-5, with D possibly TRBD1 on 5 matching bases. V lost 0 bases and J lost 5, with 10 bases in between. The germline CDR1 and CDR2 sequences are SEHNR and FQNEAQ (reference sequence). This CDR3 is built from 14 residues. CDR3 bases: TGTGCCAGCAGCTTAGCGATATCAGGGGAGACCCAGTACTTC. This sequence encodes CASSLAISGETQYF.

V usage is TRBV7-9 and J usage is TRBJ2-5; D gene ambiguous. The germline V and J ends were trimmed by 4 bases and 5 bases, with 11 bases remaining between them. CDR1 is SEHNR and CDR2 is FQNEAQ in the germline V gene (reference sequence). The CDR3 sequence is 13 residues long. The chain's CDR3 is CASSWEGRETQYF. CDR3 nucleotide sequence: TGTGCCAGCAGCTGGGAAGGACGCGAGACCCAGTACTTC.

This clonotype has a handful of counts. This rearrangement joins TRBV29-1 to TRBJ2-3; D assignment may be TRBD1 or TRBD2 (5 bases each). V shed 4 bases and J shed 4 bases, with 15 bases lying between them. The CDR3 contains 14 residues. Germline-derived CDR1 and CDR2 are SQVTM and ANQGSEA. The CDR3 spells CSVAGTVDPDTQYF. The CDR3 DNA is TGCAGCGTTGCCGGGACCGTCGACCCAGATACGCAGTATTTT.

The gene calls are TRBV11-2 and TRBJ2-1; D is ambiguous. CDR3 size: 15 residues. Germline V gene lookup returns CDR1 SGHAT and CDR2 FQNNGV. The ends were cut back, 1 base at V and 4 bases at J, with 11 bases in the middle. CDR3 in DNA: TGTGCCAGCAGCTTAGGCCCCACAGAATACAATGAGCAGTTCTTC. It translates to CASSLGPTEYNEQFF.

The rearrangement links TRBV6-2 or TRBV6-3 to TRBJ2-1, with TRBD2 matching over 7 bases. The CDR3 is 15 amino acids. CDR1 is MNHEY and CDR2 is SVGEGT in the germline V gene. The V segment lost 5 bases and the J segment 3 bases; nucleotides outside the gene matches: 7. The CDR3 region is CASSPGLSVYNEQFF. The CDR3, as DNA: TGTGCCAGCAGTCCGGGACTATCGGTCTACAATGAGCAGTTCTTC.

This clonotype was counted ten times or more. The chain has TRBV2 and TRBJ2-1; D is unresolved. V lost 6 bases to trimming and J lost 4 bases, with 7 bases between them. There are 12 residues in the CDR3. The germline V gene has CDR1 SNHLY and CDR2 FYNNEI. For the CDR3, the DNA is TGTGCCAGCAGAGGTGGTTACAATGAGCAGTTCTTC. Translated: CASRGGYNEQFF.

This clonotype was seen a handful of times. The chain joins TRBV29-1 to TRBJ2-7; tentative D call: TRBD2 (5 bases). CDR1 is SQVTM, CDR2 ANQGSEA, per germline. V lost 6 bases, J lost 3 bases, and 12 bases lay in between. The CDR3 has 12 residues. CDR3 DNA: TGCAGCGTGGCGGCCGCGGGCTACGAGCAGTACTTC. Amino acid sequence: CSVAAAGYEQYF.

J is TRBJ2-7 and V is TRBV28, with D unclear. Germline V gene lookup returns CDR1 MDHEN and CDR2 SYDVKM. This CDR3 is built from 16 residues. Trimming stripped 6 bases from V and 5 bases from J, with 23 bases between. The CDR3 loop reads CASSYITNTAPHEQYF. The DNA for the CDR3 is TGTGCCAGCAGCTACATCACTAACACGGCTCCTCACGAGCAGTACTTC.

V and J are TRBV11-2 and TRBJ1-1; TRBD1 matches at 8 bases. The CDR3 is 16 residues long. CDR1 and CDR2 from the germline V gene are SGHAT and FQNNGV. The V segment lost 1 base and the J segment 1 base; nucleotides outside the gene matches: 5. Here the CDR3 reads CASSLGFTGGNTEAFF. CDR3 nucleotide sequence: TGTGCCAGCAGCTTAGGGTTTACAGGGGGGAACACTGAAGCTTTCTTT. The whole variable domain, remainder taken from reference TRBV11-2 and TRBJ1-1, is EAGVAQSPRYKIIEKRQSVAFWCNPISGHATLYWYQQILGQGPKLLIQFQNNGVVDDSQLPKDRFSAERLKGVDSTLKIQPAKLEDSAVYLCASSLGFTGGNTEAFFGQGTRLTVV.

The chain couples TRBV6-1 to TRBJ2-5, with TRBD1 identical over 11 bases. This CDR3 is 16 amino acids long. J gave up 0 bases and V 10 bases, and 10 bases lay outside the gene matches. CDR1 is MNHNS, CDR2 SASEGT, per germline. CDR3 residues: CAIGTGGYRNQETQYF. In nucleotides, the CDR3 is TGTGCCATCGGGACAGGGGGATACCGAAACCAAGAGACCCAGTACTTC.